The 5 T cell receptor beta chains reported below all come from one sample, sequenced in a study of blood T cell repertoires in COVID-19. Assay used: immunoSEQ multiplex PCR; TCRdb lists only in-frame clones, some missing. The sample holds some 300,000 clones, around 90% seen once. Material: peripheral blood. These TCRs come from a woman aged 50 to 60 with COVID-19, enrolled during active disease.

The chain couples TRBV30 to TRBJ2-7; 8 bases align to TRBD2. This CDR3 has 14 amino acids. The junction had 7 bases not matched to a gene; V was cut back by 4 bases and J by 2 bases. Germline lookup yields CDR1 GTSNPN and CDR2 SVGIG (reference sequence). The chain's CDR3 is CAWIRSGVAYEQYF. CDR3 coding DNA: TGTGCCTGGATCCGTAGCGGGGTAGCCTACGAGCAGTACTTC. The full variable domain, in which reference TRBV30 and TRBJ2-7 provide the parts outside the CDR3, is SQTIHQWPATLVQPVGSPLSLECTVEGTSNPNLYWYRQAAGRGLQLLFYSVGIGQISSEVPQNLSASRPQDRQFILSSKKLLLSDSGFYLCAWIRSGVAYEQYFGPGTRLTVT.

This CDR3 is CATSDSGTSALNEQFF. CDR3 DNA: TGTGCCACCAGTGACTCCGGGACTAGCGCACTTAATGAGCAGTTCTTC. J is TRBJ2-1 and V is TRBV24-1; 10 bases match TRBD2. CDR1 KGHDR and CDR2 SFDVKD come from the germline V gene. The CDR3 has 16 residues. The J segment lost 7 bases and the V segment lost 4 bases, leaving 9 bases of the junction unmatched.

The J gene is TRBJ2-3, the V gene TRBV5-1; D possibly corresponds to TRBD2 (6 bases). This CDR3 spans 15 amino acids. Germline CDR1 and CDR2: SGHRS and YFSETQ. Trimming cost V 0 bases and J 2 bases, with 10 bases left between them. CDR3 DNA: TGCGCCAGCAGCTTGGCGAGCGGGTACACAGATACGCAGTATTTT. Translating it yields CASSLASGYTDTQYF.

The rearrangement joins TRBV5-4 to TRBJ2-2, with D maybe TRBD2 (6 bases). This CDR3 contains 15 residues. CDR1 and CDR2 (germline): SGHNT, YYREEE (reference sequence). Trimming shortened V by 3 bases and J by 3 bases, and 12 bases separated the two germline ends. CDR3 residues: CASSSRAGHTGELFF. CDR3 nucleotides: TGTGCCAGCAGCTCCCGGGCGGGACACACCGGGGAGCTGTTTTTT.

The V and J genes are TRBV7-3 and TRBJ2-7; TRBD1 aligns across 9 bases. Per the germline V gene, CDR1 is SGHTA and CDR2 is FQGTGA. The junction had 11 bases not matched to a gene; V was cut back by 5 bases and J by 6 bases. CDR3 length: 15 residues. CDR3 in amino acids: CASSPDGTGRFEQYF. Written as DNA, the CDR3 is TGTGCCAGCAGCCCAGACGGGACAGGGAGGTTCGAGCAGTACTTC.